The 6 T cell receptor beta chains listed next were all sequenced from one sample in a study of ipilimumab plus nivolumab after autologous stem cell transplantation. The table came from immunoSEQ multiplex PCR; TCRdb's copy has only in-frame clones and leaves some out. The sample contains several thousand clones, 80% to 90% of which appear only once. The sequences come from PBMCs, collected in a trial of ipilimumab plus nivolumab as post-transplant consolidation. The receptors come from a female donor with multiple myeloma.

This clone was found a few times. The gene calls are TRBV28 and TRBJ2-3, with 7 positions matching TRBD2. V trimming: 2 bases; J trimming: 2 bases; junction bases outside the gene matches: 4. Germline assignment: CDR1 MDHEN and CDR2 SYDVKM. The CDR3 sequence is 15 residues long. CDR3: CASSLPSGLTDTQYF. The CDR3 DNA reads as TGTGCCAGCAGTTTACCTAGCGGACTCACAGATACGCAGTATTTT.

Regarding this clone: Mismatch with germline at one junction end may stem from a read error. The rearrangement uses TRBV6-1 and TRBJ1-2; 8 nucleotides line up with TRBD1. Germline lookup yields CDR1 MNHNS and CDR2 SASEGT. The CDR3 consists of 11 residues. CDR3 nucleotides: TGTGCCAGCAGCGAGAACCGGGACAGGCCCTTC. Translated: CASSENRDRPF.

The CDR3 sequence is CASTRGRQETQYF. The CDR3, as DNA: TGCGCCAGCACCCGGGGGAGACAAGAGACCCAGTACTTC. This chain joins TRBV10-2 and TRBJ2-5, with TRBD2 as a possible D gene (6 bases). V was trimmed by 7 bases and J by 2 bases, leaving 11 bases between them. This CDR3 has 13 amino acids. Germline V CDR1 and CDR2: WSHSY, SAAADI.

The chain recombines TRBV28 with TRBJ2-7; 7 bases are a match to TRBD2. Germline V CDR1 and CDR2: MDHEN, SYDVKM. V gave up 1 base and J gave up 5 bases; unmatched junction bases: 8. CDR3 length: 15 amino acids. This chain's CDR3 is CASSLSLGGEDEQYF. Here the CDR3 DNA reads TGTGCCAGCAGTTTATCCCTGGGAGGGGAAGACGAGCAGTACTTC.

CDR3 protein: CASSSSGAPYEQYF. The CDR3 region has the DNA TGTGCCAGCAGCTCTAGCGGGGCACCCTACGAGCAGTACTTC. The chain recombines TRBV5-4 with TRBJ2-7, with 9 bases that match TRBD2. With 3 bases clipped from V and 2 bases from J, the junction kept 3 bases outside the gene matches. This CDR3 spans 14 amino acids. Looked up from germline, CDR1 is SGHNT and CDR2 is YYREEE (reference sequence).

This clone was recorded only once. The rearrangement joins TRBV5-4 to TRBJ2-3; 7 positions match TRBD1. The J segment lost 9 bases and the V segment lost 2 bases, leaving 15 bases of the junction unmatched. There are 16 residues in the CDR3. From germline, CDR1 is SGHNT and CDR2 YYREEE (reference sequence). The DNA of the CDR3 is TGTGCCAGCAGCTTCGGGACACGGACAGGTCAAGACACGCAGTATTTT. Amino acid sequence: CASSFGTRTGQDTQYF.